The following is a T cell receptor beta chain sequence with its context. The data originate from a study of shared clonotypes between healthy human individuals. Study overall: Each donor had three CD4 naive, three CD4 memory, two CD8 naive and one CD8 memory plate.

The CDR3 spans 20 residues. Trimming cost V 0 bases and J 3 bases; bases outside gene matches: 16. Germline-derived CDR1 and CDR2 are SGHRS and YFSETQ. Per the authors' pipeline: ImmunoSEQ yielded junction-only sequences lacking quality scores, so filtering differed. Using immunoSEQ multiplex PCR, the repertoire was profiled, and TCRdb retains in-frame clones only, with some absent. That table is the source of V, J and clone size, and D and trimming were worked out from the DNA. The sample holds roughly 120,000 clones, under 70% seen once. The TCR was taken from a woman in her twenties or thirties in good health. The chain joins TRBV5-1 to TRBJ2-7, with TRBD2 identical over 12 bases. Sequenced material: memory CD8+ T cells sorted from blood. Subset meaning: CD45RO+ cells pooled with CCR7-negative TemRA cells. CDR3 amino acids: CASSLARGAGTSGRNYEQYF. The CDR3 nucleotides read TGCGCCAGCAGCTTGGCCCGGGGGGCCGGGACTAGCGGGCGAAACTACGAGCAGTACTTC.